The source of this T cell receptor beta chain is a study of T cells in narcolepsy. This CDR3 spans 17 amino acids. Trimming shortened V by 3 bases and J by 4 bases, and 21 bases separated the two germline ends. Germline CDR1 and CDR2: KGHSH and LQKENI. TCRdb's table, derived via immunoSEQ multiplex PCR, lists solely in-frame clones and lacks some. The sample shows 34,000 or so clones, approximately 79% of them seen only once. The chain recombines TRBV18 with TRBJ1-1, with D tentatively TRBD1 (5 bases). Sequencing input: memory (CD45RA-) CD4+ T cells from blood. This receptor was identified in a human donor in good health. This CDR3 reads CASSPNLPGLGGTEAFF. The CDR3 coding sequence is TGTGCCAGCTCACCTAACCTGCCGGGACTGGGGGGCACTGAAGCTTTCTTT.